A single sample gave rise to the 32 T cell receptor beta chains below, sequenced in a study of control samples from healthy donors and cancer patients. Sequenced by immunoSEQ multiplex PCR; TCRdb stores in-frame clones only, minus some. Here the sample spans around 180,000 clones, more than 85% being singletons. Sequenced input: blood. Receptors originate from a woman aged 40 to 50 in good health.

The V call is TRBV18, the J call TRBJ1-6, with D perhaps TRBD1 (6 bases). Looked up from germline, CDR1 is KGHSH and CDR2 is LQKENI. Trimming cost V 1 base and J 9 bases, with 13 bases left between them. This CDR3 has 15 residues. This chain's CDR3 is CASSPQYREGSPLHF. The CDR3 nucleotides read TGTGCCAGCTCACCACAGTACAGGGAGGGTTCACCCCTCCACTTT. Combining the CDR3 with reference TRBV18 and TRBJ1-6 gives the whole variable domain NAGVMQNPRHLVRRRGQEARLRCSPMKGHSHVYWYRQLPEEGLKFMVYLQKENIIDESGMPKERFSAEFPKEGPSILRIQQVVRGDSAAYFCASSPQYREGSPLHFGNGTRLTVT.

The chain joins TRBV19 to TRBJ2-2; D call uncertain. V lost 6 bases and J 0 bases, leaving 5 bases between the germline ends. The CDR3 length is 13 residues. Germline CDR1 reads LNHDA; CDR2 reads SQIVND (reference sequence). For the CDR3, the DNA is TGTGCCAGTAGGACCGCGAACACCGGGGAGCTGTTTTTT. This gives the protein CASRTANTGELFF.

The sample holds one count of this clone. The CDR3 DNA follows: TGTGCCAGCAGCTCCAAAGGGGGGACTATCACAGATACGCAGTATTTT. Its translation is CASSSKGGTITDTQYF. V usage is TRBV11-2 and J usage is TRBJ2-3; a possible D gene is TRBD2 (7 bases). Between the trimmed V and J ends, which lost 4 bases and 2 bases, there was a span of 16 bases. Germline loops: CDR1 SGHAT, CDR2 FQNNGV. The CDR3 has 16 residues. Together with reference TRBV11-2 and TRBJ2-3, the CDR3 gives the full variable domain: EAGVAQSPRYKIIEKRQSVAFWCNPISGHATLYWYQQILGQGPKLLIQFQNNGVVDDSQLPKDRFSAERLKGVDSTLKIQPAKLEDSAVYLCASSSKGGTITDTQYFGPGTRLTVL.

The V gene is TRBV4-1, the J gene TRBJ2-2, with no clear D. The CDR3 extends over 17 amino acids. The germline V and J ends were trimmed by 0 bases and 2 bases, with 13 bases remaining between them. In germline, CDR1 is MGHRA, CDR2 YSYEKL. In DNA, the CDR3 is TGCGCCAGCAGCCAAGACTTGTCCTTGGCTAACACCGGGGAGCTGTTTTTT. It encodes CASSQDLSLANTGELFF.

The CDR3 bases are TGCGCCAGCAGTCCCAAGGGGAGCTCCTACGAGCAGTACTTC. As protein: CASSPKGSSYEQYF. The chain is built from TRBV23-1 and TRBJ2-7; D tentatively fits TRBD1 or TRBD2 (5 bases each). TRBV23-1 belongs to the ORF category, with a function that is uncertain. Trimming left V 4 bases short and J 0 bases short, with 10 bases between. This CDR3 spans 14 amino acids.

This clone was counted once. The V call is TRBV10-3, the J call TRBJ1-3, with D possibly matching TRBD1 (5 bases). The CDR3 sequence is 14 residues long. Trimming cost V 3 bases and J 8 bases, with 14 bases left between them. Germline V gives CDR1 ENHRY, CDR2 SYGVKD. The CDR3 loop reads CAISDRAGVDTIYF. DNA for the CDR3: TGTGCCATCAGTGACAGGGCTGGGGTTGACACCATATATTTT.

The J gene is TRBJ1-4, the V gene TRBV21-1. TRBV21-1 is shown as a pseudogene. This CDR3 has 12 residues. As DNA, the CDR3 is TGTGCCAGCAGCACGTATAATGAAAAACTGTTTTTT. Its protein product is CASSTYNEKLFF.

The chain has TRBV3-1 (or the pseudogene TRBV3-2) and TRBJ2-1, with D perhaps matching TRBD1 or TRBD2 (6 bases each). The CDR3 totals 15 residues. CDR1 and CDR2 from the germline V gene are LGHDT and YNNKEL (reference sequence). Deletions cut 5 bases from V and 6 bases from J, with 17 bases between. CDR3 residues: CASSSTGAVGNEQFF. The CDR3 region has the DNA TGTGCCAGCAGCTCGACGGGGGCGGTCGGCAATGAGCAGTTCTTC.

In its sample, this clone was seen once. The rearrangement joins TRBV5-8 to TRBJ1-2, with D uncertain. CDR3 length equals 14 residues. Germline CDR1 reads SGHTS; CDR2 reads YDEGEE. The V end was cut by 7 bases, the J end by 3 bases, with 16 bases between. This CDR3 reads CASLPSYTDYGYTF. The CDR3 DNA reads TGTGCCAGCCTCCCCTCGTATACCGACTATGGCTACACCTTC.

CDR3 residues: CASSEVLAGLNEQFF. CDR3 DNA: TGTGCCAGCAGTGAAGTATTGGCAGGGCTCAATGAGCAGTTCTTC. This chain links TRBV6-1 with TRBJ2-1; the D gene is possibly TRBD1 (5 bases). The V end was cut by 1 base, the J end by 6 bases, with 13 bases between. The CDR3 loop spans 15 amino acids. Looked up from germline, CDR1 is MNHNS and CDR2 is SASEGT.

The V and J genes are TRBV24-1 and TRBJ2-3, with D unclear. Germline CDR1 KGHDR, CDR2 SFDVKD. With 3 bases removed from V and 4 bases from J, the gap between germline ends came to 10 bases. The CDR3 runs 14 residues. The CDR3 is CATSDQRAADTQYF. The CDR3 bases are TGTGCCACCAGTGATCAAAGGGCGGCAGATACGCAGTATTTT.

This chain uses TRBV3-1 (or the pseudogene TRBV3-2) with TRBJ1-2; no clear D gene. This CDR3 is built from 14 residues. CDR1 and CDR2 (germline): LGHDT, YNNKEL (reference sequence). Trimming took off 1 base at V and 6 bases at J, with 12 bases between the two ends. In DNA form, the CDR3 reads TGTGCCAGCAGCCAAGTGGGGATGGGGAATGGCTACACCTTC. Translation: CASSQVGMGNGYTF.

The V and J genes are TRBV3-1 (or the pseudogene TRBV3-2) and TRBJ2-3, with 8 bases fitting TRBD2. CDR1 is LGHDT and CDR2 is YNNKEL in the germline V gene (reference sequence). CDR3 length: 18 residues. V gave up 3 bases and J gave up 4 bases; unmatched junction bases: 15. This CDR3 reads CASSHLNVAGGPADTQYF. Written as DNA, the CDR3 is TGTGCCAGCAGCCATCTGAACGTTGCGGGGGGCCCGGCAGATACGCAGTATTTT.

The chain joins TRBV2 to TRBJ2-1; no reliable D call. V shed 2 bases and J shed 8 bases, with 16 bases lying between them. Germline V lookup: CDR1 SNHLY, CDR2 FYNNEI. The CDR3 is 15 amino acids. The CDR3 sequence is CASSEPPSIGYEQFF. CDR3 sequence (DNA): TGTGCCAGCAGTGAACCCCCCTCTATAGGTTATGAGCAGTTCTTC.

A word on this clone: Other DNA sequences within the sample encode an identical CDR3. In DNA form, the CDR3 reads TGTGCCAGCAGCTTAGAGGCGGGGCTCAACTATGGCTACACCTTC. It codes for CASSLEAGLNYGYTF. The chain joins TRBV7-2 to TRBJ1-2, with a tentative D call TRBD1 (5 bases). Germline-derived CDR1 and CDR2 are SGHTA and FQGNSA. The CDR3 is 15 residues long. V was cut by 1 base and J by 2 bases, with 11 bases left in between.

The chain has TRBV12-3 or TRBV12-4 and TRBJ2-1; D remains unclear. CDR3 length: 12 residues. V lost 5 bases and J lost 9, with 11 bases in between. The CDR3 spells CASSPKKGEQFF. Here the CDR3 DNA reads TGTGCCAGCAGTCCCAAAAAGGGTGAGCAGTTCTTC.

V usage is TRBV11-2 and J usage is TRBJ1-1; D unclear. V lost 10 bases, J lost 0 bases, and 12 bases lay in between. Germline CDR1 SGHAT, CDR2 FQNNGV. This CDR3 spans 13 amino acids. Here the CDR3 reads CATTAHMNTEAFF. CDR3 in DNA: TGTGCCACAACTGCTCATATGAACACTGAAGCTTTCTTT. Combining the CDR3 with reference TRBV11-2 and TRBJ1-1 gives the whole variable domain EAGVAQSPRYKIIEKRQSVAFWCNPISGHATLYWYQQILGQGPKLLIQFQNNGVVDDSQLPKDRFSAERLKGVDSTLKIQPAKLEDSAVYLCATTAHMNTEAFFGQGTRLTVV.

CDR3 protein: CASSEHGTGYGYTF. DNA for the CDR3: TGTGCCAGCAGTGAACACGGGACGGGGTATGGCTACACCTTC. The V and J genes are TRBV2 and TRBJ1-2; D possibly corresponds to TRBD1 (5 bases). The CDR3 is made up of 14 amino acids. V dropped 2 bases and J dropped 5 bases, with 12 bases sitting between them. Germline CDR1 reads SNHLY; CDR2 reads FYNNEI.

The J gene is TRBJ2-7, the V gene TRBV5-1; 10 bases match TRBD1. The V gene end was trimmed by 4 bases and the J gene end by 6 bases; junction bases not matched to a gene: 4. The CDR3 loop spans 13 amino acids. In germline, CDR1 is SGHRS, CDR2 YFSETQ. CDR3 sequence (DNA): TGCGCCAGCAGCGCGGGACAGGGGCTCGAGCAGTACTTC. Translation: CASSAGQGLEQYF.

The chain uses TRBV7-9 and TRBJ1-3; D gene uncertain. This CDR3 contains 12 residues. Germline assignment: CDR1 SEHNR and CDR2 FQNEAQ (reference sequence). V was trimmed by 1 base and J by 4 bases, leaving 2 bases between them. The CDR3 spells CASSLEGNTIYF. CDR3 nucleotide sequence: TGTGCCAGCAGCTTAGAAGGAAACACCATATATTTT.

V usage is TRBV11-3 and J usage is TRBJ2-7, with 7 nucleotides matching TRBD2. V was clipped by 5 bases and J by 6 bases; unmatched bases: 10. This CDR3 region has 14 residues. Germline CDR1 is SGHNT and CDR2 is YENEEA. The CDR3 sequence: CASSPGGRDGEQYF. The CDR3 bases are TGTGCCAGCAGCCCGGGAGGCAGGGACGGCGAGCAGTACTTC.

The V call is TRBV18, the J call TRBJ2-7; tentatively, D is TRBD1 or TRBD2 (5 bases each). Between the trimmed V and J ends, which lost 5 bases and 0 bases, there was a span of 11 bases. CDR1 and CDR2 from the germline V gene are KGHSH and LQKENI. This CDR3 is built from 14 residues. CDR3 loop: CASSMGPISYEQYF. The CDR3 coding sequence is TGTGCCAGCTCAATGGGACCGATCTCCTACGAGCAGTACTTC.

The chain recombines TRBV6-5 with TRBJ1-2, with no clear D. The CDR3 spans 12 residues. Germline loops: CDR1 MNHEY, CDR2 SVGAGI. Deletions cut 7 bases from V and 3 bases from J, with 9 bases between. CDR3 in amino acids: CASTPGDYGYTF. The CDR3 DNA is TGTGCCAGCACGCCGGGAGACTATGGCTACACCTTC.

This chain connects TRBV5-1 to TRBJ2-1; D might be TRBD2 (5 bases). Germline CDR1 and CDR2: SGHRS and YFSETQ. The ends were cut back, 1 base at V and 7 bases at J, with 12 bases in the middle. The CDR3 sequence is 14 residues long. The CDR3 DNA sequence: TGCGCCAGCAGCTTGTGGCGGGCCAGAAATGAGCAGTTCTTC. This sequence encodes CASSLWRARNEQFF.

The chain has TRBV11-3 and TRBJ2-2, with D perhaps TRBD1 or TRBD2 (6 bases each). Trimming pared 0 bases from V and 7 bases from J, leaving 15 bases between. CDR1 is SGHNT and CDR2 is YENEEA in the germline V gene. The CDR3 sequence is 16 residues long. CDR3 DNA sequence: TGTGCCAGCAGCTTAGACCGGGGGCCCCAGGACGGGGAGCTGTTTTTT. Its protein is CASSLDRGPQDGELFF.

This clone was seen a few times. V is TRBV3-1 (or the pseudogene TRBV3-2) and J is TRBJ1-2, with a tentative D call TRBD1 (6 bases). The germline gives CDR1 LGHDT, CDR2 YNNKEL (reference sequence). The V and J ends lost 0 bases and 4 bases respectively, with 9 bases between them. The CDR3 sequence is 14 residues long. The CDR3 here is CASSQDHRVYGYTF. In DNA form, the CDR3 reads TGTGCCAGCAGCCAAGACCACAGGGTCTATGGCTACACCTTC.

This clone was counted a single time. V usage is TRBV7-2 and J usage is TRBJ2-5, with TRBD1 matching over 10 bases. Per germline, CDR1 SGHTA and CDR2 FQGNSA. The CDR3 length is 16 residues. Germline trimming cut 5 bases from V and 4 bases from J; bases unmatched to any gene: 10. CDR3 sequence reads: CASSRRGTGEGETQYF. The CDR3 DNA follows: TGTGCCAGCAGCCGCCGAGGGACAGGGGAAGGAGAGACCCAGTACTTC. Using reference TRBV7-2 and TRBJ2-5 for the parts outside the CDR3, the full variable domain is GAGVSQSPSNKVTEKGKDVELRCDPISGHTALYWYRQSLGQGLEFLIYFQGNSAPDKSGLPSDRFSAERTGGSVSTLTIQRTQQEDSAVYLCASSRRGTGEGETQYFGPGTRLLVL.

The CDR3, as DNA: TGTGCCACCAGTGATACGGACAGGTCCTATGGCTACACCTTC. Amino acid sequence: CATSDTDRSYGYTF. V is TRBV24-1 and J is TRBJ1-2, with 7 bases aligning to TRBD1. With 3 bases clipped from V and 4 bases from J, the junction kept 4 bases outside the gene matches. The CDR3 is 14 amino acids. CDR1 and CDR2 from the germline V gene are KGHDR and SFDVKD.

V is TRBV10-1 and J is TRBJ1-1; D gene uncertain. Germline values: CDR1 WNHNN, CDR2 SYGVQD (reference sequence). The V gene lost 5 bases and the J gene lost 0 bases, with 7 bases spanning the gap. The CDR3 has 13 residues. The CDR3 loop reads CASSSAMNTEAFF. The CDR3 region has the DNA TGCGCCAGCAGTTCCGCAATGAACACTGAAGCTTTCTTT.

This clone has a handful of counts. The chain recombines TRBV6-6 with TRBJ1-5; D call uncertain. The CDR3 spans 16 residues. CDR1 is MNHNY and CDR2 is SVGAGI in the germline V gene (reference sequence). Trimming removed 5 bases from V and 3 bases from J, with 17 bases in between. CDR3: CASSKKTVHFNQPQHF. The CDR3 DNA reads TGTGCCAGCAGTAAAAAGACCGTCCATTTCAATCAGCCCCAGCATTTT.

The chain employs TRBV19 and TRBJ1-2, with TRBD1 as a possible D gene (5 bases). This CDR3 spans 11 amino acids. Deletions cut 10 bases from V and 5 bases from J, with 11 bases between. Germline V gene lookup returns CDR1 LNHDA and CDR2 SQIVND (reference sequence). CDR3 sequence (DNA): TGTGCCACCGCGGAGGGGTATGGCTACACCTTC. Residues: CATAEGYGYTF. The whole variable domain, remainder taken from reference TRBV19 and TRBJ1-2, is DGGITQSPKYLFRKEGQNVTLSCEQNLNHDAMYWYRQDPGQGLRLIYYSQIVNDFQKGDIAEGYSVSREKKESFPLTVTSAQKNPTAFYLCATAEGYGYTFGSGTRLTVV.

V gene TRBV5-1 combines with J gene TRBJ2-5; possible D gene TRBD1, 5 bases. Trimming left V 0 bases short and J 4 bases short, with 13 bases between. The CDR3 extends over 15 amino acids. Looked up from germline, CDR1 is SGHRS and CDR2 is YFSETQ. The CDR3 here is CASSLADRGGETQYF. For the CDR3, the DNA is TGCGCCAGCAGCTTGGCCGATAGGGGTGGAGAGACCCAGTACTTC.